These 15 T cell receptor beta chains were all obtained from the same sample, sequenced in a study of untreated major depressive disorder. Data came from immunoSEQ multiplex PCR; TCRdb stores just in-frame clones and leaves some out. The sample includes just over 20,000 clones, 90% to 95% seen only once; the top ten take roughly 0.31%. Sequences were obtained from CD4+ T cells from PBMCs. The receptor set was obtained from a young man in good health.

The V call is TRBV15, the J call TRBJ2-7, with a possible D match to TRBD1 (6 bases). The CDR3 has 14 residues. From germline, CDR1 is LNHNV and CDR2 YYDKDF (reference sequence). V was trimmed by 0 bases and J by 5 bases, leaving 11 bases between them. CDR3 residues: CATSRDTGSHEQYF. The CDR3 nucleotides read TGTGCCACCAGCAGAGATACAGGGAGCCACGAGCAGTACTTC.

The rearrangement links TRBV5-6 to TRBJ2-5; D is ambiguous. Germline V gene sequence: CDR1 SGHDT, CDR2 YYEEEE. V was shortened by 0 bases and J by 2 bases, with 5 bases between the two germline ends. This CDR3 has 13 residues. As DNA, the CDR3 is TGTGCCAGCAGCTTGGGTGTGCAAGAGACCCAGTACTTC. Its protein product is CASSLGVQETQYF.

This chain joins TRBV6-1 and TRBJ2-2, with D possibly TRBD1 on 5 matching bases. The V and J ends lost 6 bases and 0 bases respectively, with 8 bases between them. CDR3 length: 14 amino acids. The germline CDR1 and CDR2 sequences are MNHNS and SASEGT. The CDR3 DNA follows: TGTGCCAGCAGGGCAGGGACGAACACCGGGGAGCTGTTTTTT. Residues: CASRAGTNTGELFF.

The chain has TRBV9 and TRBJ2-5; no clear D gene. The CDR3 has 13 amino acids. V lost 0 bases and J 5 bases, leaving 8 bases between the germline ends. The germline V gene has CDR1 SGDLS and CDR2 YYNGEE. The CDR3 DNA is TGTGCCAGCAGCGTAGAAGGACGGGAGACCCAGTACTTC. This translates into CASSVEGRETQYF.

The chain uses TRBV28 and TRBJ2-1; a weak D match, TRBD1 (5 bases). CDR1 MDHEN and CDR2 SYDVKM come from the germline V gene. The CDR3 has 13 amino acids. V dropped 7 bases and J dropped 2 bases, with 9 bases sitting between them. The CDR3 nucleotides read TGTGCCAGCAATACAGGCGCCTACAATGAGCAGTTCTTC. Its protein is CASNTGAYNEQFF.

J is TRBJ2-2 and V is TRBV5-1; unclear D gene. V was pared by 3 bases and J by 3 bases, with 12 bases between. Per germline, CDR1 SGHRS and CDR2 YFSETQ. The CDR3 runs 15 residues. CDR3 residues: CASSYRTDYTGELFF. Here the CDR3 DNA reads TGCGCCAGCAGCTATCGGACCGATTACACCGGGGAGCTGTTTTTT.

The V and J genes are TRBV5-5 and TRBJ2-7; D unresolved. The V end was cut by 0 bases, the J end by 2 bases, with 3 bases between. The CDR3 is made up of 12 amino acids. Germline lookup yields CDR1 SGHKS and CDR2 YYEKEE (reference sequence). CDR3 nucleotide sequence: TGTGCCAGCAGCTTGGAACCCTACGAGCAGTACTTC. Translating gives CASSLEPYEQYF.

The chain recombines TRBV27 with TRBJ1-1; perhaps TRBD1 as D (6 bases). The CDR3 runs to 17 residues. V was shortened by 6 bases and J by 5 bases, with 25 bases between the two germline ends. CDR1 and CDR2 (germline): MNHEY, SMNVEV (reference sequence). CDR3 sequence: CASSSTDGGRMGTEAFF. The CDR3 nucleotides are TGTGCCAGCAGCTCGACCGATGGGGGGCGCATGGGGACTGAAGCTTTCTTT.

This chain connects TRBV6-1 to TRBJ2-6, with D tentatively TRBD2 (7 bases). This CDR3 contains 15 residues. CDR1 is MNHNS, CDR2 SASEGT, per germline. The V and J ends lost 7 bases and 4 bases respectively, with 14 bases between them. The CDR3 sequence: CASTLGGAGANVLTF. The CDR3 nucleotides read TGTGCCAGCACCTTGGGGGGGGCAGGGGCCAACGTCCTGACTTTC.

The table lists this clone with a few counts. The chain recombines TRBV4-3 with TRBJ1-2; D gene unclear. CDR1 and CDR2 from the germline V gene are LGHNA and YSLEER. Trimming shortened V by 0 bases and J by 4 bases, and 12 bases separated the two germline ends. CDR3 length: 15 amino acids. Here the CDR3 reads CASSQDAGGTYGYTF. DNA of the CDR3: TGCGCCAGCAGCCAAGATGCAGGAGGAACCTATGGCTACACCTTC.

The DNA for the CDR3 is TGTGCCAGCAGCTTAGGGACCTCCTTTCAGCCCCAGCATTTT. Residues: CASSLGTSFQPQHF. The rearrangement joins TRBV5-6 to TRBJ1-5; D is possibly TRBD1 (5 bases). This CDR3 has 14 residues. Germline CDR1 is SGHDT and CDR2 is YYEEEE. V gave up 2 bases and J gave up 6 bases, with 12 bases separating them.

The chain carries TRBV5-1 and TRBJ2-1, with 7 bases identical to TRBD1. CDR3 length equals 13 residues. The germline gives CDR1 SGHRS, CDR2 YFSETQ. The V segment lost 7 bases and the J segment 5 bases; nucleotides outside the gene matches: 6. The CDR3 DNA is TGCGCCAGCGCCTTGGGACAGCACAATGAGCAGTTCTTC. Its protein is CASALGQHNEQFF.

Here the CDR3 reads CASSPFRRGGGTEAFF. The CDR3 nucleotides read TGTGCCAGCTCACCGTTTCGCAGGGGCGGTGGCACTGAAGCTTTCTTT. The V call is TRBV18, the J call TRBJ1-1; D possibly corresponds to TRBD1 (6 bases). This CDR3 contains 16 residues. CDR1 and CDR2 (germline): KGHSH, LQKENI. Trimming took off 3 bases at V and 4 bases at J, with 18 bases between the two ends.

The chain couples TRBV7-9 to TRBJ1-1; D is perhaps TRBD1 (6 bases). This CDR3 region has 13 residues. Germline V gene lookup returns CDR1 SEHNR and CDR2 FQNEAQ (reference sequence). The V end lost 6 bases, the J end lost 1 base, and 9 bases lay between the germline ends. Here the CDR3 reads CASSLQGNTEAFF. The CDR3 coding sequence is TGTGCCAGCAGTCTACAGGGGAACACTGAAGCTTTCTTT.

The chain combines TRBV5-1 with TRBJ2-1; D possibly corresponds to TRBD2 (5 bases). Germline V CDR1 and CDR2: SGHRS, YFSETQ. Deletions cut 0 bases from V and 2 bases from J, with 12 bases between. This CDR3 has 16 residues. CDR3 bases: TGCGCCAGCAGCTTGGAGGCGCGGAGGACCTACAATGAGCAGTTCTTC. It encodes CASSLEARRTYNEQFF.